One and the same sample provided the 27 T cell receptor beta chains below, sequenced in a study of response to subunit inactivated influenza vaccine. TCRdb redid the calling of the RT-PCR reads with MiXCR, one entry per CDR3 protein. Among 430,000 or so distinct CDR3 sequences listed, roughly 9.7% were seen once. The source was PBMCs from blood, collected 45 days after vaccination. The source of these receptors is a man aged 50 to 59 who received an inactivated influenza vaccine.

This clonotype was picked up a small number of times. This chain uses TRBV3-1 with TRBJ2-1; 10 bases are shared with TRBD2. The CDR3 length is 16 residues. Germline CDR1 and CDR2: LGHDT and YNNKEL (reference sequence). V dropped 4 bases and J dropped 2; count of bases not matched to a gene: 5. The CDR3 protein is CASSPTLAGTYNEQFF. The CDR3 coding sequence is TGTGCCAGCAGCCCCACACTAGCGGGGACCTACAATGAGCAGTTCTTC.

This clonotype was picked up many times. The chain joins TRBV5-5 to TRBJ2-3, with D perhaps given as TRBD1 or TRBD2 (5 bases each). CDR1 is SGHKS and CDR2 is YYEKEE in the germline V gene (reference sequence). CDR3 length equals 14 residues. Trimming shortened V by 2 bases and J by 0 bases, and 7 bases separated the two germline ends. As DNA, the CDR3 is TGTGCCAGCAGCTTAAGGGACAGCACAGATACGCAGTATTTT. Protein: CASSLRDSTDTQYF.

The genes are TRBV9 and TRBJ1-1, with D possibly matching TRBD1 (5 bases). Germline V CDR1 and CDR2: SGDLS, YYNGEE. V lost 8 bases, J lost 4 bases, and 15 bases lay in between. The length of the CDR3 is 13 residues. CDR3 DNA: TGTGCCAGTCAACCCCCTAGGGGCACTGAAGCTTTCTTT. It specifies CASQPPRGTEAFF.

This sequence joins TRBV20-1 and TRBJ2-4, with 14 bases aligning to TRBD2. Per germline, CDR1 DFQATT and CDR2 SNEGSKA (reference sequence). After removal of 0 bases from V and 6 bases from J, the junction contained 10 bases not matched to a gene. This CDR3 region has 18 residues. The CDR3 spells CSARESGTSGGLGNIQYF. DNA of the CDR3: TGCAGTGCTAGAGAGTCCGGGACTAGCGGGGGCCTGGGAAACATTCAGTACTTC.

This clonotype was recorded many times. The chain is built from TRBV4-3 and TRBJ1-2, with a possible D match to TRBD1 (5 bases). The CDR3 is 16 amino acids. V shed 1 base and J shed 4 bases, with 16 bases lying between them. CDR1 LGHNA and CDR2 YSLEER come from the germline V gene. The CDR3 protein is CASSQGGGHRLYGYTF. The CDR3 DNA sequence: TGCGCCAGCAGCCAAGGAGGCGGACATCGGCTCTATGGCTACACCTTC.

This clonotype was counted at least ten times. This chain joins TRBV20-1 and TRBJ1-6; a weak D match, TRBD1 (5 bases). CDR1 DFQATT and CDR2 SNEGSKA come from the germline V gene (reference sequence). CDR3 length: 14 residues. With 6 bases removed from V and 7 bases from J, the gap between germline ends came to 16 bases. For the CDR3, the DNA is TGCAGTGCCCGGACCGGGACGAGAAATTCACCCCTCCACTTT. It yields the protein CSARTGTRNSPLHF.

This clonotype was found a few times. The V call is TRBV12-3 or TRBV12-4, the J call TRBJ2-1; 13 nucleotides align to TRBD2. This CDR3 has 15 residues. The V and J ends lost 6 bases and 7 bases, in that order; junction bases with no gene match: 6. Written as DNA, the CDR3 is TGTGCCAGCAGCTGGGGACTAGCGGGATTGAATGAGCAGTTCTTC. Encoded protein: CASSWGLAGLNEQFF.

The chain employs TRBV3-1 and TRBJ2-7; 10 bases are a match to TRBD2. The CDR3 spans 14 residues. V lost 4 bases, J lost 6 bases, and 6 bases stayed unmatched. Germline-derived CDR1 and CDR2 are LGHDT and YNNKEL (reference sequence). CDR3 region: CASSPAGGLIEQYF. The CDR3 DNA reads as TGTGCCAGCAGCCCAGCGGGGGGGCTGATCGAGCAGTACTTC.

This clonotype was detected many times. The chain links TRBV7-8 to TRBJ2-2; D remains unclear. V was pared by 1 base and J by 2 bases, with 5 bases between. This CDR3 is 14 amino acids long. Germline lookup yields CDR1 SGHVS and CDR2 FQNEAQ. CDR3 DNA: TGTGCCAGCAGCTTAGTAGTCAACACCGGGGAGCTGTTTTTT. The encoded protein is CASSLVVNTGELFF.

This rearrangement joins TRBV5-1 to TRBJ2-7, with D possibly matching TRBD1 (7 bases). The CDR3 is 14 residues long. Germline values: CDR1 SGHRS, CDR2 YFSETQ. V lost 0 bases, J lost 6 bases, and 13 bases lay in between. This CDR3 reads CASSLGQGGGEQYF. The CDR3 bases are TGCGCCAGCAGCTTGGGACAGGGAGGCGGCGAGCAGTACTTC.

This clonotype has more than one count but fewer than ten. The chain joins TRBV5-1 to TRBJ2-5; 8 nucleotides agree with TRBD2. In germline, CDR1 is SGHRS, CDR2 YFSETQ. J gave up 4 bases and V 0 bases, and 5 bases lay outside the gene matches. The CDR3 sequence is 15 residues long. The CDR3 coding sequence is TGCGCCAGCAGCTTGGGAGCGGGGGAGGTAGAGACCCAGTACTTC. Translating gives CASSLGAGEVETQYF.

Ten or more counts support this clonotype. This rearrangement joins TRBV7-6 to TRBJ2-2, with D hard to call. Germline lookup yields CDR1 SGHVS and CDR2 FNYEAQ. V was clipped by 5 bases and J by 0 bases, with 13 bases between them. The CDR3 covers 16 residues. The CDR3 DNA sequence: TGTGCCAGCAGCCCCCTCACAGCTCCGAACACCGGGGAGCTGTTTTTT. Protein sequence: CASSPLTAPNTGELFF.

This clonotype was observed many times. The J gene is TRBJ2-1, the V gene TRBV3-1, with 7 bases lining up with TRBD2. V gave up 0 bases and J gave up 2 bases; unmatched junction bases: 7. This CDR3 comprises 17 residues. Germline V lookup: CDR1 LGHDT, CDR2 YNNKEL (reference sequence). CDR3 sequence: CASSQDFAGEAYNEQFF. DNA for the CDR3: TGTGCCAGCAGCCAAGATTTCGCGGGAGAGGCCTACAATGAGCAGTTCTTC.

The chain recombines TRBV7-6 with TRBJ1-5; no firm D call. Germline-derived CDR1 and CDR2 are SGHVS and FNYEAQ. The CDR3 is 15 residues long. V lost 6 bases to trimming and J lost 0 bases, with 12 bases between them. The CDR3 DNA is TGTGCCAGCAGTTCTTCAGTGGGTAGCAATCAGCCCCAGCATTTT. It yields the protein CASSSSVGSNQPQHF.

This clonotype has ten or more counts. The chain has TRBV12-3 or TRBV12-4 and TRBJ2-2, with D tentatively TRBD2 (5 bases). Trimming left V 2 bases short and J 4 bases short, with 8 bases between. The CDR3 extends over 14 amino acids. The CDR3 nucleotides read TGTGCCAGCAGTTTAAGCGGTCCCACCGGGGAGCTGTTTTTT. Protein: CASSLSGPTGELFF.

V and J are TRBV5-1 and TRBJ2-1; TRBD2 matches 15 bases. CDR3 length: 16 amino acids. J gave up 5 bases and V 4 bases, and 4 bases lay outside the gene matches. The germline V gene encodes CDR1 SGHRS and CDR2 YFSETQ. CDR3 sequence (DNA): TGCGCCAGCAGCCCTGGACTAGCGGGGGGGAACAATGAGCAGTTCTTC. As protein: CASSPGLAGGNNEQFF.

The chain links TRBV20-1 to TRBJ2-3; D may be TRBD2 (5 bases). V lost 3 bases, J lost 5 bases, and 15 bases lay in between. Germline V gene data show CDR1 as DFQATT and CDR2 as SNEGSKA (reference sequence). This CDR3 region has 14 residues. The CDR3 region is CSARAAGGVDTQYF. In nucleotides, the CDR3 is TGCAGTGCTAGGGCCGCGGGTGGGGTAGATACGCAGTATTTT.

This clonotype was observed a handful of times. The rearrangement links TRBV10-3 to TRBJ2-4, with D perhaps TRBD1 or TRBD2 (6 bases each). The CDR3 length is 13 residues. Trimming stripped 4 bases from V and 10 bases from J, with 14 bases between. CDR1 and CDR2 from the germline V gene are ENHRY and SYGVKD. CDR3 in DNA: TGTGCCATCAGTGCAAAGGGGGGTTCTATTCAGTACTTC. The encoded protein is CAISAKGGSIQYF.

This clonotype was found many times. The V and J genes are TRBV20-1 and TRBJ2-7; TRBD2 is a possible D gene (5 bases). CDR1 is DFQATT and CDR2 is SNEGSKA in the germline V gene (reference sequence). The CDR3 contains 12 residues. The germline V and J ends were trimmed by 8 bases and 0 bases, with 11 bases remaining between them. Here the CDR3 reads CSPYGDSYEQYF. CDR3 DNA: TGCAGTCCCTACGGGGACTCCTACGAGCAGTACTTC.

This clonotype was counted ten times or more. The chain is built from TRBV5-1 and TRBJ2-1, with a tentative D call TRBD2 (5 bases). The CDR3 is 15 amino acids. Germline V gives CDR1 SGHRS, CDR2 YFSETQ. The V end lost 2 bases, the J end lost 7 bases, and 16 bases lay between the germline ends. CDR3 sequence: CASSFVVGEGNEQFF. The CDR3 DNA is TGCGCCAGCAGCTTTGTTGTGGGAGAAGGAAATGAGCAGTTCTTC.

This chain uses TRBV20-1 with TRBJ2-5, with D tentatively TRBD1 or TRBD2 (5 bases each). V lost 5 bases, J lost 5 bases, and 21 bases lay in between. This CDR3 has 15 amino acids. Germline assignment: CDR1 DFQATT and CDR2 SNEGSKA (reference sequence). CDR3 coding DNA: TGCAGTGCTCATTGGACCGTGGGGCCGGGGGAGACCCAGTACTTC. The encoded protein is CSAHWTVGPGETQYF.

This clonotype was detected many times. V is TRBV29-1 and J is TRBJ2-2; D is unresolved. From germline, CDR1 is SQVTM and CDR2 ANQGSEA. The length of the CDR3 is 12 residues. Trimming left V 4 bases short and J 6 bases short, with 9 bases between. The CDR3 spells CSVVEQSGELFF. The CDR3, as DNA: TGCAGCGTTGTAGAACAGTCCGGGGAGCTGTTTTTT.

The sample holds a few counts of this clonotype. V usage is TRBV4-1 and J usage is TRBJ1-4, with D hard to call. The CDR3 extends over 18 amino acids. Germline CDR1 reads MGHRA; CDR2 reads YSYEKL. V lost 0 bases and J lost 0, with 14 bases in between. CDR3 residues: CASSQDSVFVATNEKLFF. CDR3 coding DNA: TGCGCCAGCAGCCAAGATTCGGTCTTTGTTGCAACTAATGAAAAACTGTTTTTT.

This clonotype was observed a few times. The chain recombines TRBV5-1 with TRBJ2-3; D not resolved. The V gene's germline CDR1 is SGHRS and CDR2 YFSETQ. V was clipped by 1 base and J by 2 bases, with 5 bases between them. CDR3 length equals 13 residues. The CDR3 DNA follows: TGCGCCAGCAGCTTGTGGAACACAGATACGCAGTATTTT. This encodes CASSLWNTDTQYF. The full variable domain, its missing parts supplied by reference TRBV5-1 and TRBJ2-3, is KAGVTQTPRYLIKTRGQQVTLSCSPISGHRSVSWYQQTPGQGLQFLFEYFSETQRNKGNFPGRFSGRQFSNSRSEMNVSTLELGDSALYLCASSLWNTDTQYFGPGTRLTVL.

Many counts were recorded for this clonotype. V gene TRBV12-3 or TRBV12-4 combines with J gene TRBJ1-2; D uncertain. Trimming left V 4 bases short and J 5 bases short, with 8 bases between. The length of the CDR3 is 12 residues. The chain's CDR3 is CASSYMGYGYTF. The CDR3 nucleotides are TGTGCCAGCAGTTATATGGGGTATGGCTACACCTTC.

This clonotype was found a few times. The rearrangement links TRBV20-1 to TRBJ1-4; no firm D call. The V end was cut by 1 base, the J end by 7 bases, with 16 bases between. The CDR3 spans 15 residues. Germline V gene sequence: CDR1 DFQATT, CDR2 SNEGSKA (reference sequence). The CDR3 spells CSARGLKDWAEKLFF. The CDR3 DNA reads TGCAGTGCTAGAGGTCTAAAGGACTGGGCTGAAAAACTGTTTTTT.

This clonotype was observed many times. Here the CDR3 DNA reads TGTGCCAGCAGTACCACCCGAGATACGCAGTATTTT. Amino acid sequence: CASSTTRDTQYF. This chain joins TRBV7-9 and TRBJ2-3; D ambiguous. The CDR3 totals 12 residues. Germline CDR1 and CDR2: SEHNR and FQNEAQ (reference sequence). V was pared by 6 bases and J by 5 bases, with 9 bases between.